This TCR beta chain is drawn from a study of blood T cell repertoires in COVID-19. Whole-study context: COVID-19 samples, acute and convalescent, were from the United States, Italy and Spain. T cells, B-cell-depleted T cells, or PBMCs provided the cDNA or gDNA that served as material.

Authors' methods: The authors estimated nucleated cell counts from reference gene primer amplification. The table came from immunoSEQ multiplex PCR; TCRdb's copy has only in-frame clones and leaves some out. That table supplies the V and J calls and clone size; D and trimming were determined from the DNA. This table has 200,000 to 250,000 clones, 84% appearing once. This clonotype originated in a man aged 50 or older with active or convalescent COVID-19. The sample consisted of peripheral blood.

The CDR3 DNA reads TGTGCCAGTAGGTTCCAGGGGGTCTGGGCTGGGGCCAACGTCCTGACTTTC. Its translation is CASRFQGVWAGANVLTF. The gene calls are TRBV19 and TRBJ2-6; TRBD1 agrees at 7 bases. The CDR3 is 17 amino acids. Germline V CDR1 and CDR2: LNHDA, SQIVND (reference sequence). V was clipped by 6 bases and J by 2 bases; unmatched bases: 10.